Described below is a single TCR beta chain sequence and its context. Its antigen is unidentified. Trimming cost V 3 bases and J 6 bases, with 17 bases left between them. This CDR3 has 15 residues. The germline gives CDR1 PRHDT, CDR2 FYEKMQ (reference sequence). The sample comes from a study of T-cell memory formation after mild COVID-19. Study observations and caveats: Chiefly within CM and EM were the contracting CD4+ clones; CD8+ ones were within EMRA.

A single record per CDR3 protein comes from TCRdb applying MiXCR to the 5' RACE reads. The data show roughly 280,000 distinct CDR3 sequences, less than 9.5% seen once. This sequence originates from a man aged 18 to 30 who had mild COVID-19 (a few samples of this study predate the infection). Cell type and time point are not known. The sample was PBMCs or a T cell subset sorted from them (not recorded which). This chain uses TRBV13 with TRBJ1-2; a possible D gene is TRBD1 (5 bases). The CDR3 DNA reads TGTGCCAGCAGCTTCCTCGAACAGGTCCCTCATGGCTACACCTTC. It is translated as CASSFLEQVPHGYTF.